Listed below are T cell receptor beta chains from one sample, sequenced in a study of blood T cells in healthy people across ages. TCRdb re-called the 5' RACE reads with MiXCR, one entry per CDR3 protein. The repertoire consists of fewer than 2,000,000 distinct CDR3 sequences, with about 39% occurring once and the leading ten covering 23%. Material for sequencing was blood. The origin of the receptors is a human donor in good health. CDR3s include the opening cysteine and the closing phenylalanine or tryptophan. Not all rows give a size; the values are once, few, many and, for expanded clones, a class.

TRBJ2-1	.	TRBV20-1	CSAGGQGLFEQFF
TRBJ2-3	few	TRBV9	CASSPRTSGATDTQYF
TRBJ2-1	.	TRBV7-2	CASSREGSRYNEQFF
TRBJ1-4	.	TRBV4-3	CAGSQVQPGEKLFF
TRBJ1-5	.	TRBV29-1	CSVDAGTGGQPQHF
TRBJ2-7	.	TRBV12-3/TRBV12-4	CASSPHPIAAYEQYF
TRBJ1-1	.	TRBV24-1	CATSSSGTGDLMNTEAFF
TRBJ1-2	few	TRBV10-3	CAISSSRGYGYTF
TRBJ2-1	.	TRBV3-1	CASSQGYEREYNEQFF
TRBJ2-5	many	TRBV15	CATNNPGETQYF
TRBJ2-5	few	TRBV18	CASSPPTDRETQYF
TRBJ2-2	few	TRBV6-6	CASKGRGRELFF
TRBJ2-2	.	TRBV7-2	CASSSLSRYTGELFF
TRBJ1-2	.	TRBV7-3	CASSSVIGGAIGYTF
.	once	TRBV7-9	CASSHRQGDSPSEGTQYF
.	.	TRBV28	CASRLTGTPEQYF
TRBJ1-1	few	TRBV20-1	CSASLRRASEAFF
TRBJ1-1	.	TRBV20-1	CSALTLRGLNAFF
TRBJ1-5	.	TRBV7-7	CASSLRRRQPQHF
TRBJ2-4	.	TRBV6-5	CASSYSSKARTGGNIQYF
TRBJ2-7	.	TRBV25-1	CASSGPRGHEQYF
TRBJ1-2	few	TRBV9	CASSAHEGAGGYTF
TRBJ2-5	.	TRBV27	CASSPTLGVGSYF
TRBJ2-1	.	TRBV5-6	CASSLWYRRYSYNEQFF
TRBJ1-6	few	TRBV5-1	CASSFDRSHSPLHF
TRBJ2-1	few	TRBV20-1	CSARLPSGLNYNEQFF
TRBJ2-4	few	TRBV29-1	CSAWTGGWEQYF
TRBJ1-1	few	TRBV20-1	CSALDVSGADEAFF
TRBJ2-5	.	TRBV27	CASSRSAQETQYF
TRBJ2-1	few	TRBV18	CASSPLRGGAGGNEQFF
TRBJ2-3	.	TRBV7-2	CASSLRASGGFSTDTQYF
TRBJ2-7	few	TRBV20-1	CSAKAYEQYF
TRBJ1-1	.	TRBV15	CATSRSGGTASMNTEAFF
TRBJ1-1	.	TRBV20-1	CSARRDSEAFF
TRBJ2-5	few	TRBV7-2	CASSFRASPQETQYF
TRBJ1-2	.	TRBV28	CASSEPQGAEFGYTF
TRBJ1-1	few	TRBV18	CASQSSGRNTEAFF
TRBJ1-6	.	TRBV15	CATSRDGADNSPLHF
TRBJ1-5	.	TRBV12-3/TRBV12-4	CASRKTGGFRPQHF
TRBJ2-5	few	TRBV6-1	CASSSSPGSQGKTQYF
TRBJ2-2	once	TRBV11-2	CASSTKVSGQGASTNTGELFF
TRBJ2-5	few	TRBV6-2/TRBV6-3	CASDDPRGGVLETQYF
TRBJ2-1	few	TRBV5-5	CASSLVLAGRNEQFF
TRBJ2-1	.	TRBV10-3	CAISESKLPQGLPYNEQFF
TRBJ1-4	once	TRBV7-6	CASSLGQGAGGTNEKLFF
TRBJ1-5	few	TRBV5-1	CASSLEGGAGQPQHF
TRBJ1-6	.	TRBV20-1	CSARVGQYSPLHF
TRBJ1-5	few	TRBV6-2/TRBV6-3	CASSPPQPQHF
TRBJ2-1	.	TRBV19	CASSKDYGILNEQFF
TRBJ2-5	.	TRBV3-1	CASSSLWTEGKWETQYF